A single sample gave rise to the 15 T cell receptor beta chains below, sequenced in a study of shared clonotypes between healthy human individuals. Assay: immunoSEQ multiplex PCR; the TCRdb copy retains only in-frame clones and omits some. The sample lists hundreds of thousands of clones; around four fifths were seen once. Sequenced material: memory CD4+ T cells sorted from blood. The subset is: CD45RA-negative fraction. The receptor source for this set is a man aged 30 to 45 in good health.

The J gene is TRBJ2-7, the V gene TRBV10-2; 9 positions agree with TRBD1. Germline values: CDR1 WSHSY, CDR2 SAAADI. The length of the CDR3 is 13 residues. The V gene end was trimmed by 8 bases and the J gene end by 6 bases; junction bases not matched to a gene: 8. The CDR3 is CASGGTGRSEQYF. The DNA of the CDR3 is TGCGCCAGCGGGGGGACAGGGAGGTCCGAGCAGTACTTC.

The chain couples TRBV5-5 to TRBJ1-5, with 7 bases identical to TRBD1. Per germline, CDR1 SGHKS and CDR2 YYEKEE (reference sequence). There are 15 residues in the CDR3. After removal of 4 bases from V and 6 bases from J, the junction contained 10 bases not matched to a gene. The CDR3 coding sequence is TGTGCCAGCAGCCCTACAGGGGCCTCCGGTCAGCCCCAGCATTTT. As protein: CASSPTGASGQPQHF.

The CDR3: CASSPLSAGAGNTIYF. In nucleotides, the CDR3 is TGTGCCAGCAGTCCTTTGTCTGCAGGGGCAGGAAACACCATATATTTT. V and J are TRBV5-6 and TRBJ1-3; a possible D gene is TRBD1 (6 bases). The ends were cut back, 5 bases at V and 4 bases at J, with 19 bases in the middle. This CDR3 has 16 residues. In germline, CDR1 is SGHDT, CDR2 YYEEEE.

This clone has a handful of counts. The rearrangement joins TRBV7-2 to TRBJ2-3; D gene unclear. This CDR3 has 14 amino acids. The ends were cut back, 5 bases at V and 4 bases at J, with 13 bases in the middle. Germline CDR1 is SGHTA and CDR2 is FQGNSA. Here the CDR3 DNA reads TGTGCCAGCAGCCTCTACAGACTGTCAGATACGCAGTATTTT. Amino acid sequence: CASSLYRLSDTQYF.

The chain carries TRBV29-1 and TRBJ2-7, with a weak D call TRBD1 (6 bases). V shed 7 bases and J shed 2 bases, with 9 bases lying between them. The germline V gene encodes CDR1 SQVTM and CDR2 ANQGSEA. The length of the CDR3 is 11 residues. CDR3 protein: CSARQAYEQYF. Written as DNA, the CDR3 is TGCAGCGCGCGACAGGCCTACGAGCAGTACTTC.

This chain connects TRBV5-1 to TRBJ2-4; 7 bases fit TRBD1. CDR1 SGHRS and CDR2 YFSETQ come from the germline V gene. The CDR3 is 15 residues long. V trimming: 4 bases; J trimming: 2 bases; junction bases outside the gene matches: 6. CDR3 nucleotide sequence: TGCGCCAGCAGCCAAGCGACAGGGTCCAAAAACATTCAGTACTTC. It is translated as CASSQATGSKNIQYF.

The chain combines TRBV29-1 with TRBJ1-1; unclear D gene. Trimming pared 6 bases from V and 7 bases from J, leaving 15 bases between. This CDR3 has 12 residues. Germline V lookup: CDR1 SQVTM, CDR2 ANQGSEA. In DNA form, the CDR3 reads TGCAGCGTCGGCCCATCGCGAGTTGAAGCTTTCTTT. The encoded protein is CSVGPSRVEAFF.

This clone was counted between two and nine times. The CDR3 loop reads CASSRGQGTYNEQFF. CDR3 in DNA: TGTGCCAGCAGCCGGGGACAGGGGACATACAATGAGCAGTTCTTC. The chain is built from TRBV7-6 and TRBJ2-1, with 10 positions matching TRBD1. This CDR3 contains 15 residues. CDR1 and CDR2 from the germline V gene are SGHVS and FNYEAQ. V shed 5 bases and J 4 bases; nucleotides not matched to a gene: 5.

The CDR3: CASSVGDRGRTEAFF. CDR3 DNA sequence: TGTGCCAGCAGCGTAGGTGACAGGGGGCGGACTGAAGCTTTCTTT. This rearrangement joins TRBV9 to TRBJ1-1, with TRBD1 matching over 10 bases. Per the germline V gene, CDR1 is SGDLS and CDR2 is YYNGEE. This CDR3 spans 15 amino acids. The V segment lost 0 bases and the J segment 5 bases; nucleotides outside the gene matches: 4.

The rearrangement joins TRBV5-1 to TRBJ1-4; TRBD1 agrees at 9 bases. With 4 bases clipped from V and 2 bases from J, the junction kept 9 bases outside the gene matches. Germline CDR1 SGHRS, CDR2 YFSETQ. The CDR3 has 17 amino acids. The chain's CDR3 is CASSIGQGRSTNEKLFF. CDR3 in DNA: TGCGCCAGCAGCATAGGACAGGGGCGGTCGACTAATGAAAAACTGTTTTTT.

The chain uses TRBV7-9 and TRBJ2-3; D is unclear. The germline gives CDR1 SEHNR, CDR2 FQNEAQ (reference sequence). This CDR3 region has 16 residues. V was shortened by 4 bases and J by 0 bases, with 14 bases between the two germline ends. This chain's CDR3 is CASSSDIAKSTDTQYF. In DNA, the CDR3 is TGTGCCAGCAGCTCCGACATTGCGAAAAGCACAGATACGCAGTATTTT.

A note on this clone: At the DNA level, this CDR3 is encoded by other sequences in the same sample as well. J is TRBJ2-7 and V is TRBV14; 8 bases map to TRBD1. This CDR3 spans 15 amino acids. The V gene end was trimmed by 4 bases and the J gene end by 1 base; junction bases not matched to a gene: 6. In germline, CDR1 is SGHDN, CDR2 FVKESK. The CDR3 sequence: CASSLRQGRSYEQYF. CDR3 sequence (DNA): TGTGCCAGCAGCCTCAGACAGGGGAGGTCCTACGAGCAGTACTTC.

Comments on this clone: One base separates it from a far larger clone, so it is likely a read error. This sample also contains other DNA sequences that code for the same CDR3. The chain uses TRBV18 and TRBJ2-1, with 11 bases that match TRBD2. The CDR3 contains 16 residues. The V segment lost 4 bases and the J segment 3 bases; nucleotides outside the gene matches: 5. Germline V gene sequence: CDR1 KGHSH, CDR2 LQKENI. CDR3 in amino acids: CASSLRTSGSYNEQFF. The CDR3 coding sequence is TGTGCCAGCTCACTCCGAACTAGCGGGAGCTACAATGAGCAGTTCTTC. The full variable domain, completed using reference TRBV18 and TRBJ2-1, is NAGVMQNPRHLVRRRGQEARLRCSPMKGHSHVYWYRQLPEEGLKFMVYLQKENIIDESGMPKERFSAEFPKEGPSILRIQQVVRGDSAAYFCASSLRTSGSYNEQFFGPGTRLTVL.

In its sample, this clone was seen once. The V gene is TRBV21-1, the J gene TRBJ1-5. TRBV21-1 is termed a pseudogene. This CDR3 contains 15 residues. CDR3 DNA: TGTGCCAGCAGCAAAGAGCGGACTCAGAAACAGCCCCAGCATTTT. The encoded protein is CASSKERTQKQPQHF.

DNA of the CDR3: TGTGCCAGCAGTCCCCGACAAGGGAGACCCAATCAGCCCCAGCATTTT. It specifies CASSPRQGRPNQPQHF. The J gene is TRBJ1-5, the V gene TRBV27; D gene ambiguous. Between the trimmed V and J ends, which lost 5 bases and 3 bases, there was a span of 17 bases. Germline V gene data show CDR1 as MNHEY and CDR2 as SMNVEV (reference sequence). CDR3 size: 16 residues.